This is a list of T cell receptor beta chains from one sample in a study of OX40 agonist ivuxolimab in advanced cancers. Assay used: immunoSEQ multiplex PCR; TCRdb lists only in-frame clones, some missing. The data contain around 50,000 clones, 94% of them singletons. The sequencing here drew on CD4+ or CD8+ T cells sorted from blood, taken in a trial of the OX40 agonist ivuxolimab. Source of these receptors: an adult with an advanced solid tumor such as melanoma, head and neck, liver or kidney cancer. Both conserved end residues are part of each CDR3. Each record gives: V gene, D gene, J gene, clone size, CDR3 DNA, CDR3 protein. D genes are given only for firm matches. Size tells how often a clone was seen (once, few, many) or the class of an expanded clone, and some rows leave it out.

V gene: TRBV5-1; D gene: -; J gene: TRBJ1-2; clone size: -; CDR3 DNA: TGCGCCAGCAGCTTGGCAGGGAACTATGGCTACACCTTC; CDR3 protein: CASSLAGNYGYTF
V gene: TRBV5-6; D gene: -; J gene: TRBJ2-5; clone size: -; CDR3 DNA: TGTGCCAGCAGCTTTGCGGAGACCCAGTACTTC; CDR3 protein: CASSFAETQYF
V gene: TRBV9; D gene: -; J gene: TRBJ2-7; clone size: -; CDR3 DNA: TGTGCCAGCAGCGAGGAGAAATTAACCTACGAGCAGTACTTC; CDR3 protein: CASSEEKLTYEQYF
V gene: TRBV10-2; D gene: -; J gene: TRBJ2-7; clone size: -; CDR3 DNA: TGCGCCAGCAGTGAGGGGTGGACAGTCTACGAGCAGTACTTC; CDR3 protein: CASSEGWTVYEQYF
V gene: TRBV4-2; D gene: TRBD1; J gene: TRBJ2-3; clone size: -; CDR3 DNA: TGTGCCAGCAGCCACGGGACAGCGGACACAGATACGCAGTATTTT; CDR3 protein: CASSHGTADTDTQYF
V gene: TRBV28; D gene: -; J gene: TRBJ1-4; clone size: -; CDR3 DNA: TGTGCCAGCAGTTTCGTAACTAATGAAAAACTGTTTTTT; CDR3 protein: CASSFVTNEKLFF
V gene: TRBV27; D gene: -; J gene: TRBJ2-6; clone size: -; CDR3 DNA: TGTGCCAGCAGTCTAACAGGGACGGGGGCCAACGTCCTGACTTTC; CDR3 protein: CASSLTGTGANVLTF
V gene: TRBV28; D gene: -; J gene: TRBJ1-2; clone size: -; CDR3 DNA: TGTGCCAGCAGTTTAACGGTAATATACTATGGCTACACCTTC; CDR3 protein: CASSLTVIYYGYTF
V gene: TRBV5-6; D gene: -; J gene: TRBJ2-7; clone size: -; CDR3 DNA: TGTGCCAGCAGCCAGAACCTCAGGAGAGCTTCCTACGAGCAGTACTTC; CDR3 protein: CASSQNLRRASYEQYF
V gene: TRBV27; D gene: TRBD2; J gene: TRBJ2-7; clone size: -; CDR3 DNA: TGTGCCAGTCGGACTAGCGGGAGTATAGAGCAGTACTTC; CDR3 protein: CASRTSGSIEQYF
V gene: TRBV5-1; D gene: TRBD1; J gene: TRBJ2-2; clone size: -; CDR3 DNA: TGCGCCAGCAGCTCCGGGACAGGGGGCACCGGGGAGCTGTTTTTT; CDR3 protein: CASSSGTGGTGELFF
V gene: TRBV27; D gene: -; J gene: TRBJ2-3; clone size: -; CDR3 DNA: TGTGCCAGCAGTTTACGCTTCGTGGCAGGGAGGACGCAGTATTTT; CDR3 protein: CASSLRFVAGRTQYF
V gene: TRBV11-2; D gene: TRBD2; J gene: TRBJ2-1; clone size: -; CDR3 DNA: TGTGCCAGCACCCCACTAGCGGGAGAGTTCAATGAGCAGTTCTTC; CDR3 protein: CASTPLAGEFNEQFF
V gene: TRBV15; D gene: TRBD1; J gene: TRBJ2-7; clone size: -; CDR3 DNA: TGTGCCACCAGCAGCTTTCCTCGGGACAGTTACTACGAGCAGTACTTC; CDR3 protein: CATSSFPRDSYYEQYF
V gene: TRBV6-6; D gene: TRBD2; J gene: TRBJ2-1; clone size: -; CDR3 DNA: TGTGCCAGCAGTTCGGCCAAGTCCGGGGGGAATGAGCAGTTCTTC; CDR3 protein: CASSSAKSGGNEQFF
V gene: TRBV27; D gene: -; J gene: TRBJ2-7; clone size: -; CDR3 DNA: TGTGCCAGCAGTCCCAACCCGGGAGTCCGCGGGCAGTACTTC; CDR3 protein: CASSPNPGVRGQYF
V gene: TRBV30; D gene: -; J gene: TRBJ1-5; clone size: -; CDR3 DNA: TGTGCCTGGAGTGGGGGTTATAGCAATCAGCCCCAGCATTTT; CDR3 protein: CAWSGGYSNQPQHF
V gene: TRBV4-1; D gene: TRBD1; J gene: TRBJ2-1; clone size: once; CDR3 DNA: TGCGCCAGCAGCCAGGGCAGGGGGCTAGGTGAGCAGTTCTTC; CDR3 protein: CASSQGRGLGEQFF
V gene: TRBV7-9; D gene: -; J gene: TRBJ2-7; clone size: -; CDR3 DNA: TGTGCCAGCTTACCCCCAGGGGGGGTCGAGCAGTACTTC; CDR3 protein: CASLPPGGVEQYF
V gene: TRBV10-2; D gene: -; J gene: TRBJ2-7; clone size: once; CDR3 DNA: TGCGCCAGCAGCCCGGGACCCGCGTGGGAGCAGTACTTC; CDR3 protein: CASSPGPAWEQYF
V gene: TRBV4-1; D gene: -; J gene: TRBJ2-7; clone size: -; CDR3 DNA: TGCGCCAGCAGCCAAGTTGGAGGTGGGAGATACGAGCAGTACTTC; CDR3 protein: CASSQVGGGRYEQYF
V gene: TRBV27; D gene: -; J gene: TRBJ2-2; clone size: -; CDR3 DNA: TGTGCCAGCGGGGAGGCCGTGACCTCGGAGCTGTTTTTT; CDR3 protein: CASGEAVTSELFF
V gene: TRBV30; D gene: -; J gene: TRBJ1-5; clone size: -; CDR3 DNA: TGTGCCTGGAGTTCGGGGGTGGATCAGCCCCAGCATTTT; CDR3 protein: CAWSSGVDQPQHF
V gene: TRBV30; D gene: TRBD1; J gene: TRBJ2-2; clone size: -; CDR3 DNA: TGTGCCTGGAGTGTAGGGACAGGGGTTAACACCGGGGAGCTGTTTTTT; CDR3 protein: CAWSVGTGVNTGELFF
V gene: TRBV5-1; D gene: -; J gene: TRBJ1-2; clone size: -; CDR3 DNA: TGCGCCAGCAGCTTAGATGGGAATGGCTACACCTTC; CDR3 protein: CASSLDGNGYTF
V gene: TRBV30; D gene: -; J gene: TRBJ2-1; clone size: -; CDR3 DNA: TGTGCCTGGAGGGACTTGGATGAGCAGTTCTTC; CDR3 protein: CAWRDLDEQFF
V gene: TRBV7-9; D gene: TRBD2; J gene: TRBJ2-1; clone size: -; CDR3 DNA: TGTGCCAGCAGCTTATCGACTAGCGCCAACAATGAGCAGTTCTTC; CDR3 protein: CASSLSTSANNEQFF
V gene: TRBV6-1; D gene: TRBD1; J gene: TRBJ2-7; clone size: -; CDR3 DNA: TGTGCCAGCAGCCCGGGACAGTCCTACGAGCAGTACTTC; CDR3 protein: CASSPGQSYEQYF
V gene: TRBV4-3; D gene: -; J gene: TRBJ2-1; clone size: once; CDR3 DNA: TGCGCCAGCAGCCAAGATGGCGGCTCTCGTGAGCAGTTCTTC; CDR3 protein: CASSQDGGSREQFF
V gene: TRBV6-6; D gene: -; J gene: TRBJ2-7; clone size: -; CDR3 DNA: TGTGCCAGCAGTTCCACCCCCCAGGGGTCCTACGAGCAGTACTTC; CDR3 protein: CASSSTPQGSYEQYF
V gene: TRBV11-2; D gene: -; J gene: TRBJ2-5; clone size: -; CDR3 DNA: TGTGCCAGCAGCTTAGATCCTTCACAGCAAGAGACCCAGTACTTC; CDR3 protein: CASSLDPSQQETQYF
V gene: TRBV29-1; D gene: TRBD1; J gene: TRBJ2-1; clone size: -; CDR3 DNA: TGCAGCGTTCGCCAGGGGGCCTACAATGAGCAGTTCTTC; CDR3 protein: CSVRQGAYNEQFF
V gene: TRBV5-8; D gene: -; J gene: TRBJ1-1; clone size: -; CDR3 DNA: TGTGCCAGCAGCTTGGCGCCGGGGGGGAACACTGAAGCTTTCTTT; CDR3 protein: CASSLAPGGNTEAFF
V gene: TRBV27; D gene: -; J gene: TRBJ2-3; clone size: -; CDR3 DNA: TGTGCCAGCAGTTTAGACTCCACAGATACGCAGTATTTT; CDR3 protein: CASSLDSTDTQYF
V gene: TRBV7-9; D gene: -; J gene: TRBJ2-3; clone size: once; CDR3 DNA: TGTGCCAGCAGCTTAGAAGGGGGGCCTAGCACAGATACGCAGTATTTT; CDR3 protein: CASSLEGGPSTDTQYF
V gene: TRBV19; D gene: -; J gene: TRBJ2-1; clone size: -; CDR3 DNA: TGTGCCAGTACCCGGGACGTTGGGTACAATGAGCAGTTCTTC; CDR3 protein: CASTRDVGYNEQFF
V gene: TRBV7-2; D gene: TRBD1; J gene: TRBJ2-3; clone size: -; CDR3 DNA: TGTGCCAGCAGCCGGACAGGGGACCTCACAGATACGCAGTATTTT; CDR3 protein: CASSRTGDLTDTQYF
V gene: TRBV7-9; D gene: TRBD2; J gene: TRBJ2-2; clone size: -; CDR3 DNA: TGTGCCAGCAGCTTTCCGACTAGCGGGAGGGCCAGCACCGGGGAGCTGTTTTTT; CDR3 protein: CASSFPTSGRASTGELFF
V gene: TRBV11-3; D gene: -; J gene: TRBJ1-1; clone size: once; CDR3 DNA: TGTGCCAGCAGCTTAGAATGGTTGAACACTGAAGCTTTCTTT; CDR3 protein: CASSLEWLNTEAFF
V gene: TRBV6-5; D gene: TRBD1; J gene: TRBJ2-5; clone size: -; CDR3 DNA: TGTGCCAGCAGTACCTACGGACAGGGTCAAGAGACCCAGTACTTC; CDR3 protein: CASSTYGQGQETQYF
V gene: TRBV6-1; D gene: TRBD1; J gene: TRBJ1-5; clone size: -; CDR3 DNA: TGTGCCAGCTATCAGGGGGAGTTGCAGCCCCAGCATTTT; CDR3 protein: CASYQGELQPQHF
V gene: TRBV7-9; D gene: TRBD2; J gene: TRBJ2-1; clone size: -; CDR3 DNA: TGTGCCAGCAGCTTAAAGGCCAGCGGGGAGTACAATGAGCAGTTCTTC; CDR3 protein: CASSLKASGEYNEQFF
V gene: TRBV28; D gene: -; J gene: TRBJ2-7; clone size: -; CDR3 DNA: TGTGCCAGCAGTCAGCCCTGGTACGAGCAGTACTTC; CDR3 protein: CASSQPWYEQYF
V gene: TRBV4-1; D gene: TRBD2; J gene: TRBJ2-3; clone size: -; CDR3 DNA: TGCGCCAGCAGCCAAAGGACTAGCTTAGGCACAGATACGCAGTATTTT; CDR3 protein: CASSQRTSLGTDTQYF
V gene: TRBV5-6; D gene: TRBD2; J gene: TRBJ2-7; clone size: -; CDR3 DNA: TGTGCCAGCACCCTACTAGCGCCTTCCTACGAGCAGTACTTC; CDR3 protein: CASTLLAPSYEQYF
V gene: TRBV28; D gene: -; J gene: TRBJ1-1; clone size: -; CDR3 DNA: TGTGCCAGCAGTTTCCCCACCCCTGAAGCTTTCTTT; CDR3 protein: CASSFPTPEAFF
V gene: TRBV4-3; D gene: TRBD2; J gene: TRBJ2-7; clone size: -; CDR3 DNA: TGCGCCAGCAGCCAAGAGATAGCGGGGTTAGAGCAGTACTTC; CDR3 protein: CASSQEIAGLEQYF
V gene: TRBV2; D gene: -; J gene: TRBJ2-7; clone size: -; CDR3 DNA: TGTGCCAGCACCATCGGGGCCTACGAGCAGTACTTC; CDR3 protein: CASTIGAYEQYF
V gene: TRBV29-1; D gene: -; J gene: TRBJ2-1; clone size: -; CDR3 DNA: TGCAGCGTGGCAAGGACCTCCTTTGGATACAATGAGCAGTTCTTC; CDR3 protein: CSVARTSFGYNEQFF
V gene: TRBV28; D gene: TRBD1; J gene: TRBJ2-5; clone size: -; CDR3 DNA: TGTGCCAGTTTGGAAACAGGGGGGTCGGCGACCCAGTACTTC; CDR3 protein: CASLETGGSATQYF
V gene: TRBV9; D gene: TRBD1; J gene: TRBJ1-1; clone size: few; CDR3 DNA: TGTGCCAGCAGCGCTTGGACAGGAGACATGAACACTGAAGCTTTCTTT; CDR3 protein: CASSAWTGDMNTEAFF
V gene: TRBV5-4; D gene: -; J gene: TRBJ1-4; clone size: -; CDR3 DNA: TGTGCCAGCAGCTCGGCAGACCCGGGGGAAAAACTGTTTTTT; CDR3 protein: CASSSADPGEKLFF
V gene: TRBV7-9; D gene: -; J gene: TRBJ1-4; clone size: -; CDR3 DNA: TGTGCCAGCATAGGAGGGGGAACTGAAAAACTGTTTTTT; CDR3 protein: CASIGGGTEKLFF
V gene: TRBV2; D gene: -; J gene: TRBJ2-7; clone size: -; CDR3 DNA: TGTGCTCAGGGCACCTACGAGCAGTACTTC; CDR3 protein: CAQGTYEQYF
V gene: TRBV30; D gene: -; J gene: TRBJ1-1; clone size: -; CDR3 DNA: TGTGCCTGGATTAACGGGGCTGCCATGAACACTGAAGCTTTCTTT; CDR3 protein: CAWINGAAMNTEAFF